Shown below are 23 T cell receptor beta chains from a single sample sequenced in a study of PD-1 blockade in classical Hodgkin lymphoma. Sequencing was performed with immunoSEQ multiplex PCR; in TCRdb, only in-frame clones are kept and a portion is missing. The table shows some 48,000 clones, with 70% to 80% occurring only once. As to time point: cycle 4 day 1 (C4D1), after more than 5 weeks of nivolumab. All the patients suffered relapse after autologous stem cell transplantation, and brentuximab vedotin exposure differed. Sequencing was performed on peripheral blood mononuclear cells (PBMCs), taken before the fourth cycle of nivolumab. These receptors were collected from a human donor with classical Hodgkin lymphoma.

This chain uses TRBV19 with TRBJ2-5; D is possibly TRBD1 (6 bases). Germline V gene lookup returns CDR1 LNHDA and CDR2 SQIVND (reference sequence). V was pared by 2 bases and J by 4 bases, with 14 bases between. The CDR3 runs to 15 residues. CDR3 in amino acids: CASSISGVPAETQYF. The DNA of the CDR3 is TGTGCCAGTAGTATATCAGGGGTCCCAGCAGAGACCCAGTACTTC.

The rearrangement joins TRBV9 to TRBJ1-3; a weak D match, TRBD1 (5 bases). The V gene lost 1 base and the J gene lost 2 bases, with 16 bases spanning the gap. Germline lookup yields CDR1 SGDLS and CDR2 YYNGEE. The CDR3 is 17 amino acids. In nucleotides, the CDR3 is TGTGCCAGCAGCGTAAGGGTACAGGCCTTCCCTGGAAACACCATATATTTT. It encodes CASSVRVQAFPGNTIYF.

The rearrangement uses TRBV27 and TRBJ2-3, with 8 bases fitting TRBD1. The CDR3 has 16 residues. The V segment lost 7 bases and the J segment 2 bases; nucleotides outside the gene matches: 11. Germline CDR1 and CDR2: MNHEY and SMNVEV (reference sequence). CDR3 in DNA: TGTGCCAGCACACGGACAGGGAGTTTCTACACAGATACGCAGTATTTT. This encodes CASTRTGSFYTDTQYF.

V gene TRBV18 combines with J gene TRBJ2-6; either TRBD1 or TRBD2 may fit D (5 bases each). The length of the CDR3 is 15 residues. The germline CDR1 and CDR2 sequences are KGHSH and LQKENI. Trimming removed 3 bases from V and 2 bases from J, with 8 bases in between. CDR3 amino acids: CASSPQGAGANVLTF. The CDR3 DNA reads TGTGCCAGCTCACCGCAGGGAGCTGGGGCCAACGTCCTGACTTTC.

The chain carries TRBV7-2 and TRBJ1-1; no clear D. The germline V gene encodes CDR1 SGHTA and CDR2 FQGNSA. The ends were cut back, 3 bases at V and 4 bases at J, with 9 bases in the middle. CDR3 length: 13 amino acids. This CDR3 is CASSLSWGTEAFF. For the CDR3, the DNA is TGTGCCAGCAGCTTGAGTTGGGGCACTGAAGCTTTCTTT. Full variable domain (missing parts from reference TRBV7-2 and TRBJ1-1): GAGVSQSPSNKVTEKGKDVELRCDPISGHTALYWYRQSLGQGLEFLIYFQGNSAPDKSGLPSDRFSAERTGGSVSTLTIQRTQQEDSAVYLCASSLSWGTEAFFGQGTRLTVV.

V is TRBV10-3 and J is TRBJ2-7; D call uncertain. The CDR3 length is 12 residues. V shed 5 bases and J shed 0 bases, with 5 bases lying between them. Looked up from germline, CDR1 is ENHRY and CDR2 is SYGVKD. The CDR3 region is CAISRSSYEQYF. DNA for the CDR3: TGTGCCATCAGTCGGAGCTCCTACGAGCAGTACTTC.

CDR3: CASSIVQGGSEAFF. The CDR3 coding sequence is TGTGCCAGTAGTATAGTTCAGGGAGGCTCTGAAGCTTTCTTT. The rearrangement joins TRBV19 to TRBJ1-1; tentative D call: TRBD1 (5 bases). This CDR3 region has 14 residues. CDR1 LNHDA and CDR2 SQIVND come from the germline V gene (reference sequence). Trimming took off 1 base at V and 6 bases at J, with 12 bases between the two ends. The whole variable domain, filled in from reference TRBV19 and TRBJ1-1, reads DGGITQSPKYLFRKEGQNVTLSCEQNLNHDAMYWYRQDPGQGLRLIYYSQIVNDFQKGDIAEGYSVSREKKESFPLTVTSAQKNPTAFYLCASSIVQGGSEAFFGQGTRLTVV.

This chain links TRBV9 with TRBJ1-1, with D hard to call. The length of the CDR3 is 13 residues. Germline-derived CDR1 and CDR2 are SGDLS and YYNGEE. Trimming cost V 4 bases and J 4 bases, with 11 bases left between them. The CDR3 protein is CASSFSETTEAFF. The CDR3 nucleotides read TGTGCCAGCAGCTTTAGTGAAACCACTGAAGCTTTCTTT.

The gene calls are TRBV9 and TRBJ2-2; D is perhaps TRBD2 (6 bases). V was pared by 3 bases and J by 2 bases, with 8 bases between. Germline V gene lookup returns CDR1 SGDLS and CDR2 YYNGEE. This CDR3 has 14 amino acids. The CDR3 sequence is CASSGDSNTGELFF. The CDR3 DNA follows: TGTGCCAGCAGCGGGGACTCAAACACCGGGGAGCTGTTTTTT.

The rearrangement uses TRBV4-3 and TRBJ2-7, with no clear D. Germline lookup yields CDR1 LGHNA and CDR2 YSLEER. The V gene lost 4 bases and the J gene lost 2 bases, with 15 bases spanning the gap. This CDR3 has 15 amino acids. This CDR3 is CASSLSVQETYEQYF. DNA of the CDR3: TGCGCCAGCAGCCTGTCCGTCCAGGAAACCTACGAGCAGTACTTC.

The chain couples TRBV28 to TRBJ1-5, with TRBD1 as a possible D gene (6 bases). This CDR3 region has 13 residues. Trimming removed 7 bases from V and 7 bases from J, with 14 bases in between. Germline V gives CDR1 MDHEN, CDR2 SYDVKM. CDR3 amino acids: CASTPIQGQPQHF. In nucleotides, the CDR3 is TGTGCCAGCACACCCATCCAGGGGCAGCCCCAGCATTTT.

The chain links TRBV29-1 to TRBJ2-1; 7 nucleotides align to TRBD1. Germline values: CDR1 SQVTM, CDR2 ANQGSEA. J gave up 2 bases and V 7 bases, and 2 bases lay outside the gene matches. The CDR3 spans 12 residues. This CDR3 reads CSAQGAYNEQFF. The CDR3 bases are TGCAGCGCCCAGGGGGCCTACAATGAGCAGTTCTTC.

This clone was seen a handful of times. The CDR3 DNA is TGTGCCAGCAGTCAGGGGTTCGGAGGTCAGCCCCAGCATTTT. This encodes CASSQGFGGQPQHF. The chain is built from TRBV7-9 and TRBJ1-5, with D possibly TRBD1 on 6 matching bases. The germline V gene has CDR1 SEHNR and CDR2 FQNEAQ (reference sequence). V was shortened by 6 bases and J by 6 bases, with 15 bases between the two germline ends. The CDR3 loop spans 14 amino acids.

Here the CDR3 reads CASSLGTYTDTQYF. Here the CDR3 DNA reads TGTGCCAGCAGCTTAGGGACATATACAGATACGCAGTATTTT. The chain employs TRBV7-9 and TRBJ2-3; TRBD1 is a possible D gene (5 bases). The V end lost 1 base, the J end lost 3 bases, and 8 bases lay between the germline ends. This CDR3 has 14 residues. CDR1 and CDR2 (germline): SEHNR, FQNEAQ (reference sequence).

V gene TRBV27 combines with J gene TRBJ2-5; TRBD2 might be the D (6 bases). Germline V lookup: CDR1 MNHEY, CDR2 SMNVEV (reference sequence). This CDR3 has 14 amino acids. The V end lost 3 bases, the J end lost 5 bases, and 13 bases lay between the germline ends. CDR3 sequence: CASSFFSGGETQYF. The CDR3 nucleotides read TGTGCCAGCAGTTTTTTTTCTGGAGGGGAGACCCAGTACTTC.

The chain is built from TRBV19 and TRBJ1-5, with D perhaps TRBD1 (5 bases). Germline V CDR1 and CDR2: LNHDA, SQIVND (reference sequence). CDR3 size: 13 residues. V was clipped by 7 bases and J by 5 bases, with 12 bases between them. The CDR3 protein is CASTGREDQPQHF. CDR3 sequence (DNA): TGTGCCAGTACCGGCAGGGAGGATCAGCCCCAGCATTTT.

The chain has TRBV19 and TRBJ2-3, with 8 bases lining up with TRBD2. The CDR3 covers 20 residues. Germline CDR1 LNHDA, CDR2 SQIVND (reference sequence). After removal of 6 bases from V and 6 bases from J, the junction contained 26 bases not matched to a gene. This chain's CDR3 is CASSSSIGASFGREDDTQYF. The CDR3 nucleotides read TGTGCCAGTAGCTCCTCTATCGGGGCCTCGTTTGGGCGGGAGGACGATACGCAGTATTTT.

The chain combines TRBV19 with TRBJ2-3; TRBD1 matches 9 bases. There are 16 residues in the CDR3. Germline CDR1 reads LNHDA; CDR2 reads SQIVND (reference sequence). With V trimmed by 6 bases and J by 4 bases, 11 bases remained unmatched. The CDR3 loop is CASRPNGQGQSDTQYF. The CDR3 region has the DNA TGTGCCAGTAGACCGAACGGACAGGGGCAATCAGATACGCAGTATTTT.

This clone turned up a few times. V and J are TRBV18 and TRBJ1-1; no firm D call. The V gene lost 6 bases and the J gene lost 3 bases, with 11 bases spanning the gap. CDR3 length: 13 amino acids. Germline CDR1 and CDR2: KGHSH and LQKENI. The CDR3: CASSPGRDTEAFF. In DNA form, the CDR3 reads TGTGCCAGCTCTCCCGGACGGGACACTGAAGCTTTCTTT.

The chain combines TRBV7-2 with TRBJ1-1, with D unresolved. There are 12 residues in the CDR3. Germline assignment: CDR1 SGHTA and CDR2 FQGNSA. With 3 bases removed from V and 3 bases from J, the gap between germline ends came to 5 bases. The DNA of the CDR3 is TGTGCCAGCAGCTTCCGGTACACTGAAGCTTTCTTT. Protein product: CASSFRYTEAFF.

The chain links TRBV5-1 to TRBJ2-7; TRBD1 agrees at 7 bases. V lost 4 bases, J lost 2 bases, and 3 bases stayed unmatched. The germline CDR1 and CDR2 sequences are SGHRS and YFSETQ. The CDR3 totals 13 residues. The CDR3 region is CASSGQGAYEQYF. The CDR3 DNA reads TGCGCCAGCAGCGGGCAGGGGGCCTACGAGCAGTACTTC.

This clone has just a few counts. Distinct nucleotide sequences in the sample also encode this CDR3. This chain uses TRBV5-1 with TRBJ1-1; tentatively, D is TRBD1 (6 bases). V lost 0 bases and J lost 1, with 13 bases in between. The CDR3 extends over 16 amino acids. Germline V lookup: CDR1 SGHRS, CDR2 YFSETQ. The CDR3 DNA follows: TGCGCCAGCAGCTTGGATCAGGGGTTGGGGAACACTGAAGCTTTCTTT. It is translated as CASSLDQGLGNTEAFF.

This clone was picked up a small number of times. This chain joins TRBV6-5 and TRBJ1-5; D unclear. Trimming removed 0 bases from V and 3 bases from J, with 9 bases in between. Germline assignment: CDR1 MNHEY and CDR2 SVGAGI. This CDR3 has 15 amino acids. The CDR3 DNA reads as TGTGCCAGCAGTTACTCGGGTCAGGTCAATCAGCCCCAGCATTTT. Translating gives CASSYSGQVNQPQHF.